One TCR beta chain is described in this entry. The antigen is undetermined. This record comes from a study of Graves' ophthalmopathy and Graves' hyperthyroidism. The study, taken as a whole, reports: Ophthalmopathy progression predictions by the model showed nearly 75% specificity and about 70% sensitivity.

Germline CDR1 and CDR2: SQVTM and ANQGSEA. The CDR3 length is 14 residues. V lost 3 bases and J lost 1, with 13 bases in between. RNA transcripts were the source from which TCR beta CDR3 regions were amplified. Amplification began with first-round RT-PCR using HTBI primers, then second-round multiplex PCR was performed. TCRdb reanalysed the multiplex PCR reads using MiXCR and keeps one entry per CDR3 protein. The sample lists some 1.1 million distinct CDR3 sequences, about two fifths occurring once. Other autoimmune diseases, uncontrolled infections, pregnancy or lactation led to the exclusion of patients.

The TCR sequence derives from an adult man with Graves' hyperthyroidism. Source material: peripheral blood or thyroid tissue (not recorded which). The V and J genes are TRBV29-1 and TRBJ2-7; possibly TRBD2 for D (5 bases). In DNA form, the CDR3 reads TGCAGCGTTGACGAGGGTGGGGATTCCTACGAGCAGTACTTC. Residues: CSVDEGGDSYEQYF.